What follows describes a single T cell receptor (beta chain). The CDR3 sequence is 13 residues long. From germline, CDR1 is SGHTA and CDR2 FQGNSA. Trimming stripped 7 bases from V and 4 bases from J, with 11 bases between. The data stem from a study of blood T cells in healthy people across ages. Next came a second PCR, run for roughly 6 to 11 cycles, which used a sample-barcoded 5' primer along with a J-beta primer mix. All cDNA molecules were each tagged by a template-switch adaptor with 12 random nucleotides. TCRdb recomputed calls from the 5' RACE reads with MiXCR, one row per CDR3 protein. Of approximately 940,000 distinct CDR3 sequences in the sample, about 48% were seen once.

The specimen was blood. The chain links TRBV7-2 to TRBJ1-5; D unresolved. The TCR was taken from a young man in good health. In nucleotides, the CDR3 is TGTGCCAGCACTGAAGATCGGAATCAGCCCCAGCATTTT. This translates into CASTEDRNQPQHF.